These T cell receptor beta chains were read from a single sample in a study of T cells in Graves' hyperthyroidism and ophthalmopathy. One entry per CDR3 protein results from TCRdb running MiXCR on the multiplex PCR reads. The data hold around 300,000 distinct CDR3 sequences, with roughly 19% observed a single time. Sequencing was carried out using blood. The receptor source for this set is a man aged 45-65 years with Graves' ophthalmopathy. CDR3s include the opening cysteine and the closing phenylalanine or tryptophan. D genes are given only for firm matches. Where a row states a size, it is once, few, many or the class of an expanded clone; other rows omit it.

TRBJ2-5,14,TRBD2,many,TRBV11-2,CASSSTSGRQTQYF,TGTGCCAGCAGCTCGACTAGCGGGAGGCAGACCCAGTACTTC
TRBJ2-7,14,.,.,TRBV28,CASSSDSELNEQYF,TGTGCCAGCAGTTCTGACAGTGAGTTGAACGAGCAGTACTTC
TRBJ2-7,16,.,.,TRBV25-1,CASSDLGLGGAYEQYF,TGTGCCAGCAGTGATTTGGGCCTTGGGGGCGCCTACGAGCAGTACTTC
TRBJ1-2,15,.,.,TRBV9,CASSVASGHHYGYTF,TGTGCCAGCAGCGTAGCCTCGGGACACCACTATGGCTACACCTTC
TRBJ2-2,16,TRBD2,many,TRBV5-1,CASSLVAGGNTGELFF,TGCGCCAGCAGCTTGGTAGCGGGAGGGAACACCGGGGAGCTGTTTTTT
TRBJ1-4,14,.,many,TRBV30,CAWTAGAGPDKLFF,TGTGCCTGGACCGCCGGCGCAGGACCTGACAAACTGTTTTTT
TRBJ1-1,15,.,many,TRBV7-8,CASSLVTAPNTEAFF,TGTGCCAGCAGCTTAGTCACGGCGCCGAACACTGAAGCTTTCTTT
TRBJ2-4,16,.,.,TRBV15,CATSRDSPSQIDIQYF,TGTGCCACCAGCAGAGATTCCCCCTCCCAGATAGACATTCAGTACTTC
TRBJ2-7,15,.,many,TRBV10-3,CAISESPSNSYEQYF,TGTGCCATCAGTGAGTCCCCTAGCAACTCCTACGAGCAGTACTTC
TRBJ2-1,14,TRBD1,.,TRBV7-9,CASSTGQGVEEQFF,TGTGCCAGCAGCACGGGACAGGGAGTTGAGGAGCAGTTCTTC
TRBJ1-5,12,.,.,TRBV28,CASRLNTQPQHF,TGTGCCAGCAGGTTAAATACTCAGCCCCAGCATTTT
TRBJ2-7,14,.,few,TRBV19,CASSIGLGQLEQYF,TGTGCCAGTAGTATAGGACTAGGCCAACTGGAGCAGTACTTC
TRBJ2-1,12,.,many,TRBV28,CASSLLTGEQFF,TGTGCCAGCAGTTTATTGACGGGGGAGCAGTTCTTC
TRBJ2-5,15,TRBD1,many,TRBV7-2,CASSLEQGEWATQYF,TGTGCCAGCAGCTTAGAACAGGGGGAGTGGGCGACCCAGTACTTC
TRBJ1-6,12,.,many,TRBV28,CASSLLNSPLHF,TGTGCCAGCAGCCTCCTAAATTCACCCCTCCACTTT
TRBJ2-7,14,TRBD1,many,TRBV28,CASSLGTGTDEQYF,TGTGCCAGCAGTTTGGGGACAGGTACCGACGAGCAGTACTTC
TRBJ2-7,14,.,many,TRBV5-1,CASSFSRFSYEQYF,TGCGCCAGCAGCTTTTCACGTTTTTCCTACGAGCAGTACTTC
TRBJ2-1,13,.,.,TRBV12-3/TRBV12-4,CVSRGAGKREQFF,TGTGTCAGCAGGGGGGCAGGGAAGCGCGAGCAGTTCTTC
TRBJ2-7,14,TRBD2,few,TRBV7-6,CASSLSGEGREQYF,TGTGCCAGCAGCTTATCGGGGGAGGGCCGCGAGCAGTACTTC
TRBJ2-4,15,.,many,TRBV3-1,CASSQGGGHGSIQYF,TGTGCCAGCAGCCAAGGGGGAGGCCACGGGAGCATTCAGTACTTC
TRBJ1-6,14,.,few,TRBV18,CASSPPAYNSPLHF,TGTGCCAGCTCACCACCGGCCTATAATTCACCCCTCCACTTT
TRBJ1-1,15,TRBD1,many,TRBV6-1,CASRRDRGWNTEAFF,TGTGCCAGCAGACGGGACAGGGGGTGGAACACTGAAGCTTTCTTT
TRBJ2-1,16,TRBD2,few,TRBV9,CASSVGSSGTYNEQFF,TGTGCCAGCAGCGTAGGTTCCAGCGGGACGTACAATGAGCAGTTCTTC
TRBJ1-1,11,.,.,TRBV2,CAIGGNTEAFF,TGTGCCATTGGGGGGAACACTGAAGCTTTCTTT
TRBJ2-1,19,TRBD2,.,TRBV2,CASSGILAGGRSSYNEQFF,TGTGCCAGCAGTGGTATACTAGCGGGAGGGCGGAGCTCCTACAATGAGCAGTTCTTC
TRBJ2-7,12,.,many,TRBV28,CASSPPFLEQYF,TGTGCCAGCAGTCCTCCTTTCTTGGAGCAGTACTTC
TRBJ2-3,18,.,few,TRBV14,CASSQEPLGAGALDTQYF,TGTGCCAGCAGCCAAGAACCTCTCGGGGCGGGGGCCCTGGATACGCAGTATTTT
TRBJ2-7,15,.,few,TRBV28,CASSLWAAPTYEQYF,TGTGCCAGCAGTTTATGGGCAGCGCCTACCTACGAGCAGTACTTC
TRBJ2-5,13,.,once,TRBV20-1,CSARPQLGGTQYF,TGCAGTGCTAGACCCCAGCTCGGAGGGACCCAGTACTTC
TRBJ2-2,15,TRBD2,.,TRBV7-2,CASSRTSGYGGELFF,TGTGCCAGCAGCAGGACTAGCGGTTATGGCGGGGAGCTGTTTTTT
TRBJ2-6,17,.,.,TRBV5-4,CASSFESTGSGANVLTF,TGTGCCAGCAGCTTCGAGTCAACAGGCTCTGGGGCCAACGTCCTGACTTTC
TRBJ2-1,16,.,.,TRBV24-1,CATSHPGASGADEQFF,TGTGCCACCAGCCACCCGGGGGCTAGCGGTGCTGATGAGCAGTTCTTC
TRBJ1-2,15,TRBD1,few,TRBV3-1,CASSQTGQGSYGYTF,TGTGCCAGCAGCCAGACTGGACAGGGTAGCTATGGCTACACCTTC
TRBJ2-3,12,.,.,TRBV29-1,CSVGGGVDTQYF,TGCAGCGTTGGAGGGGGAGTTGATACGCAGTATTTT
TRBJ1-5,16,.,few,TRBV6-2/TRBV6-3,CASSSPGRSSNQPQHF,TGTGCCAGCAGTTCCCCGGGGCGAAGTAGCAATCAGCCCCAGCATTTT
TRBJ2-7,15,TRBD1,.,TRBV27,CASSSPGQGFYEQYF,TGTGCCAGCAGTTCCCCGGGACAGGGCTTCTACGAGCAGTACTTC
TRBJ1-5,15,.,many,TRBV4-2,CASSQDAPTYQPQHF,TGTGCCAGCAGCCAAGATGCCCCCACCTATCAGCCCCAGCATTTT
TRBJ2-2,15,TRBD1,.,TRBV2,CASSVGQGSTGELFF,TGTGCCAGCAGTGTAGGACAGGGTTCTACCGGGGAGCTGTTTTTT
TRBJ2-7,11,.,few,TRBV6-1,CASLSAYEQYF,TGTGCCAGCCTGTCGGCCTACGAGCAGTACTTC
TRBJ2-7,12,TRBD2,many,TRBV2,CAGGTSNHEQYF,TGTGCCGGAGGGACTAGCAATCACGAGCAGTACTTC